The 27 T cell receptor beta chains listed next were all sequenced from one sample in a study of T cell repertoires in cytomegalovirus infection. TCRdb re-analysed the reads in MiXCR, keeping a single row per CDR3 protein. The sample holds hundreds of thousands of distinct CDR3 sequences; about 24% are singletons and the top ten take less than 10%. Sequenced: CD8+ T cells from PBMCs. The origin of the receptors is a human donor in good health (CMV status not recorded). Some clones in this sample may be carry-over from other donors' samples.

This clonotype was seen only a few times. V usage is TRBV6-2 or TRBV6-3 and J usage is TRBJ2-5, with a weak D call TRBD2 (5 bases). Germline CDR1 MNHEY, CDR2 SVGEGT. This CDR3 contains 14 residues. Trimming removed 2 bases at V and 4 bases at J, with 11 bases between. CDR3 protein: CASSYADLAETQYF. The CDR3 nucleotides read TGTGCCAGCAGTTACGCGGACTTGGCAGAGACCCAGTACTTC.

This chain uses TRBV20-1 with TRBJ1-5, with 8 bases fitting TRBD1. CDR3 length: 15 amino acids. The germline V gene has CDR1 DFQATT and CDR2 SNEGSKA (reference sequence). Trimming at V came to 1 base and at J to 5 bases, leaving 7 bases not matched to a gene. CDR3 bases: TGCAGTGCTAGAGTGGACAGGGATGACTATCAGCCCCAGCATTTT. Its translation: CSARVDRDDYQPQHF.

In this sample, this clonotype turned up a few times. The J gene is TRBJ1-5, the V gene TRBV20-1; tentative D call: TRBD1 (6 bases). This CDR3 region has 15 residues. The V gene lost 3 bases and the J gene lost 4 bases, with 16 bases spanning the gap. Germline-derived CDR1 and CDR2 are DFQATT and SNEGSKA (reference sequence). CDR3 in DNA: TGCAGTGCTAGCAATAGGGGGGGTTTAAATCAGCCCCAGCATTTT. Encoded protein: CSASNRGGLNQPQHF.

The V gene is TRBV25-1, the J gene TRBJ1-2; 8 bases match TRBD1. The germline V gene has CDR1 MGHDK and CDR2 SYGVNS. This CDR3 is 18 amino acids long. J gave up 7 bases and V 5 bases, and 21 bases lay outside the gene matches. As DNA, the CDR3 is TGTGCCAGCAGTCCCCAGGGGGCGAGAACCACCTTTCGTTTTGGCTACACCTTC. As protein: CASSPQGARTTFRFGYTF.

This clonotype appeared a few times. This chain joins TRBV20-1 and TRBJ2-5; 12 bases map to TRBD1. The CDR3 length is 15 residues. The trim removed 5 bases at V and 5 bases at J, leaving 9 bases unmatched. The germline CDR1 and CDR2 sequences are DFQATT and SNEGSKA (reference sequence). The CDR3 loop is CSAHNGTGGSETQYF. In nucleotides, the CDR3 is TGCAGTGCTCACAACGGGACAGGGGGCAGTGAGACCCAGTACTTC.

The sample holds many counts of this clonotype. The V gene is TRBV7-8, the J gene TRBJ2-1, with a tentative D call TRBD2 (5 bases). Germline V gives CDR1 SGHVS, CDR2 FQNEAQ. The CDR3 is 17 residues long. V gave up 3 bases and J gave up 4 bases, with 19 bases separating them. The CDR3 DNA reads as TGTGCCAGCAGCTTCAGGTCCTCGGGGTCTCGGTACAATGAGCAGTTCTTC. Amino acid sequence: CASSFRSSGSRYNEQFF.

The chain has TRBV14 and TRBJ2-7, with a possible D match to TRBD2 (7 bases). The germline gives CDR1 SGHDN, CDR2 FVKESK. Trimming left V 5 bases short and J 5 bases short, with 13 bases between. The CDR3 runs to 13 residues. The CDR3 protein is CASSGGGADEQYF. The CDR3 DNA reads TGTGCCAGCAGCGGAGGGGGGGCGGACGAGCAGTACTTC.

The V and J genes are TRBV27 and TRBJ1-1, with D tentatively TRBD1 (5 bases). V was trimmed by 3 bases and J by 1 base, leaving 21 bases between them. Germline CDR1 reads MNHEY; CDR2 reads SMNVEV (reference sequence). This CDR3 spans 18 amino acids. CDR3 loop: CASSLRRGRGRENTEAFF. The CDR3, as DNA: TGTGCCAGCAGTTTGCGTCGTGGAAGGGGACGAGAGAACACTGAAGCTTTCTTT.

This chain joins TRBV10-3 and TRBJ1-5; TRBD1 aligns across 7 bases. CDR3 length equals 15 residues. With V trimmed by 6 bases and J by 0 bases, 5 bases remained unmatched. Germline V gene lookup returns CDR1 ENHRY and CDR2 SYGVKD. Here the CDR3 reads CAISSGGDSNQPQHF. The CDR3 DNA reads TGTGCCATCAGCTCAGGGGGGGATAGCAATCAGCCCCAGCATTTT.

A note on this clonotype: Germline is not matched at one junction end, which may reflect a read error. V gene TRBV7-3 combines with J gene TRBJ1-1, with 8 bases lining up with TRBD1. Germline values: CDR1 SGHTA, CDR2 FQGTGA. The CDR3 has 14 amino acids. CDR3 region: CVSSLGGTGTEAFF. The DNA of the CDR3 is TGTGTCAGCAGCTTAGGCGGGACAGGCACTGAAGCTTTCTTT. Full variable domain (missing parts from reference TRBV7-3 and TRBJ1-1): GAGVSQTPSNKVTEKGKYVELRCDPISGHTALYWYRQSLGQGPEFLIYFQGTGAADDSGLPNDRFFAVRPEGSVSTLKIQRTERGDSAVYLCVSSLGGTGTEAFFGQGTRLTVV.

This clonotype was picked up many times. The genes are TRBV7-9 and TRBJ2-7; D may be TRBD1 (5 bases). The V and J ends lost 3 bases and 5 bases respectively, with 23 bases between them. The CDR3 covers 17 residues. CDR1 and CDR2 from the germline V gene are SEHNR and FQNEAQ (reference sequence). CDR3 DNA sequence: TGTGCCAGCAGCTTCGACGACCCGACCAGGGAATTTCACGAGCAGTACGTC. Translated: CASSFDDPTREFHEQYV.

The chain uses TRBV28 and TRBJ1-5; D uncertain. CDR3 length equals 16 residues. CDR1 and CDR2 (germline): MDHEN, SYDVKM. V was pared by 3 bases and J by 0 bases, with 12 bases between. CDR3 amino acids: CASSFLVDYSNQPQHF. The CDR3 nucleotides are TGTGCCAGCAGTTTCTTAGTGGACTATAGCAATCAGCCCCAGCATTTT.

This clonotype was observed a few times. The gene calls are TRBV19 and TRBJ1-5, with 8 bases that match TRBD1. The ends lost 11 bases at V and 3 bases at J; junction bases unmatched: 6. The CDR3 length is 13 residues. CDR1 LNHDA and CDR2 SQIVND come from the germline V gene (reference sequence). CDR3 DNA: TGTGCCTGCCGACAGGGGCACAATCAGCCCCAGCATTTT. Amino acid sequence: CACRQGHNQPQHF.

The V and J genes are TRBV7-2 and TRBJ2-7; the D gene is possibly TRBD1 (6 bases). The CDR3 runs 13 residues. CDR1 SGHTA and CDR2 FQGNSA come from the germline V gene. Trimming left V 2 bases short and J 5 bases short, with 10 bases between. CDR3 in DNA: TGTGCCAGCAGCTTATACAGGGAAAACGAGCAGTACGTC. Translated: CASSLYRENEQYV.

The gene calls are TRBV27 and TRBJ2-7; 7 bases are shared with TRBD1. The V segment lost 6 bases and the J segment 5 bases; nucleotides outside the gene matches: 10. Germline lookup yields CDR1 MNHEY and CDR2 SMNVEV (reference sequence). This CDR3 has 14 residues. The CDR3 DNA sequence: TGTGCCAGCAGAAACGTGGACAGGCCCCACGAGCAGTACGTC. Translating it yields CASRNVDRPHEQYV.

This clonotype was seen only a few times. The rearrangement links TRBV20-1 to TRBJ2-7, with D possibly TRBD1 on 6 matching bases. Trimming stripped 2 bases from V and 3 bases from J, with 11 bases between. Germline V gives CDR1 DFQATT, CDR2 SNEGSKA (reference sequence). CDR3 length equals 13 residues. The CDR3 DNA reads TGCAGTGCTAGATCTACAGGGAGCTACGAGCAGTACGTC. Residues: CSARSTGSYEQYV.

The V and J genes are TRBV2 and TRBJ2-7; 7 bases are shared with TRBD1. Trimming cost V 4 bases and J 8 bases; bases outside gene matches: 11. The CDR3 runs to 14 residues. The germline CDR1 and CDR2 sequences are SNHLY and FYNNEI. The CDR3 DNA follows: TGTGCCAGCAGTGCGGCCGGGACAGACTTCAAGCAGTACTTC. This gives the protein CASSAAGTDFKQYF.

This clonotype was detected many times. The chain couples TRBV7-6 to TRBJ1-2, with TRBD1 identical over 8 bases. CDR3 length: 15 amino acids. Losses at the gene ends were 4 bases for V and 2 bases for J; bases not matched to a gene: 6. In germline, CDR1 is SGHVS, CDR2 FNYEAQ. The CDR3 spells CASSSGQGSNYGYTF. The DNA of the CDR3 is TGTGCCAGCAGCTCCGGACAGGGTTCAAACTATGGCTACACCTTC.

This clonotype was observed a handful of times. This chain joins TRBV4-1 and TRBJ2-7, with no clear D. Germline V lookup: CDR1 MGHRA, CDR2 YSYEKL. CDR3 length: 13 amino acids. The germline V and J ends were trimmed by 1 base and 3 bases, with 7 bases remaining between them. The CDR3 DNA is TGCGCCAGCAGCCAAGTCAACTTCTACGAGCAGTACTTC. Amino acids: CASSQVNFYEQYF.

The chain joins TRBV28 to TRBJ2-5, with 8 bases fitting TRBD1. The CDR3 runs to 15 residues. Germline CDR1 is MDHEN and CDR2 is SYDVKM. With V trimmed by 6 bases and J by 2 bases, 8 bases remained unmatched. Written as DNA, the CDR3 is TGTGCCAGCAGCTCCCGGACAGGGCAGCAAGAGACCCAGTACTTC. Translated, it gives CASSSRTGQQETQYF.

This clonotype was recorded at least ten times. The CDR3 region is CASSLARTAYSNQPQHF. CDR3 nucleotides: TGTGCCAGCAGCTTAGCGCGGACAGCATATAGCAATCAGCCCCAGCATTTT. The chain carries TRBV7-2 and TRBJ1-5, with a tentative D call TRBD1 (6 bases). Trimming shortened V by 0 bases and J by 0 bases, and 12 bases separated the two germline ends. Germline V gene sequence: CDR1 SGHTA, CDR2 FQGNSA. The CDR3 spans 17 residues.

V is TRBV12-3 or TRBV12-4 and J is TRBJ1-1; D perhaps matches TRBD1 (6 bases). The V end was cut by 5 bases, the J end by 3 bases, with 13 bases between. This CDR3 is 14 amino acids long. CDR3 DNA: TGTGCCAGCAGTCCCGGGACACTGGACACTGAAGCTTTCTTT. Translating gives CASSPGTLDTEAFF.

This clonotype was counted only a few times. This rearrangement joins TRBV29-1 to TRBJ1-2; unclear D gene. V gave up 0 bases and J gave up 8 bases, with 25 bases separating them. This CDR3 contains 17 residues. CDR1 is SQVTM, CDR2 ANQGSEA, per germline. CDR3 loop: CSVEDGPSGSIPGGYTF. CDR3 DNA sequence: TGCAGCGTTGAAGATGGTCCCTCCGGGAGTATCCCCGGGGGCTACACCTTC.

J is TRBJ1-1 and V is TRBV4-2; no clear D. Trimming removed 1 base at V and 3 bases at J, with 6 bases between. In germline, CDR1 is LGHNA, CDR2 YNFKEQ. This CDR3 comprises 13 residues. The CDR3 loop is CASSQARDTEAFF. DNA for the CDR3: TGTGCCAGCAGCCAAGCCCGTGACACTGAAGCTTTCTTT.

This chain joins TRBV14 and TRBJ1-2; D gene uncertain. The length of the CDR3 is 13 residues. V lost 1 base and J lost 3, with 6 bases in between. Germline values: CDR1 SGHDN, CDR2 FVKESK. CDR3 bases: TGTGCCAGCAGCCAAGCCCAGGACTATGGCTACACCTTC. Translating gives CASSQAQDYGYTF.

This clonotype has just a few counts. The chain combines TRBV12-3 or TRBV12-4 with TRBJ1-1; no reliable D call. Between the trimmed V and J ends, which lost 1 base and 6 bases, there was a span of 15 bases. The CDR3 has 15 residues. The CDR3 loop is CASSLEAAWSSEAFF. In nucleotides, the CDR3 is TGTGCCAGCAGTTTAGAGGCCGCCTGGAGCTCTGAAGCTTTCTTT.

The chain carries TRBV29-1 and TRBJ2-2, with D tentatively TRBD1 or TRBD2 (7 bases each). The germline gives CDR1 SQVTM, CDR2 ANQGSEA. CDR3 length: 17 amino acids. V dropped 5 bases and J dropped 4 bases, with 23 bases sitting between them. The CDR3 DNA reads TGCAGCGTTATAGGCCCCCGGGGGAGGGGGCTCACCGGGGAGCTGTTTTTT. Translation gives CSVIGPRGRGLTGELFF.